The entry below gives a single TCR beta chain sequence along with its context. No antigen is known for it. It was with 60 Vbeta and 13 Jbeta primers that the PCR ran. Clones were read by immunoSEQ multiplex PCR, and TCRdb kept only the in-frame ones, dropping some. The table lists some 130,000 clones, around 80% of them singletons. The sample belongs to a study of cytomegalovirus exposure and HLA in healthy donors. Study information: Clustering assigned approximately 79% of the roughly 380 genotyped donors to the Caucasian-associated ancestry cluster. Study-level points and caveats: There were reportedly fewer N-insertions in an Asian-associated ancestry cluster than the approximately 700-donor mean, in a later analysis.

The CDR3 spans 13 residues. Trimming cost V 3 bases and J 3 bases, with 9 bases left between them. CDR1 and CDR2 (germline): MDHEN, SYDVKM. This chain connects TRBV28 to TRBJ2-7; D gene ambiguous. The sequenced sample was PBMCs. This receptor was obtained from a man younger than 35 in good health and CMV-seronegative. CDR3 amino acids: CASSFDADYEQYF. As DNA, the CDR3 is TGTGCCAGCAGTTTTGATGCGGACTACGAGCAGTACTTC.